These 3 T cell receptor beta chains were sequenced from one sample in a study of identical twins. TCRdb redid the calling of the 5' RACE reads with MiXCR, one entry per CDR3 protein. This sample has around 960,000 distinct CDR3 sequences; about 12% occur once, and the top ten carry roughly 1.6%. This sample also belongs to another study, concerning yellow fever vaccine responses in identical twins.

The sample taken for sequencing was PBMCs. Receptor source: a woman between 18 and 30 years old in good health.

This clonotype has ten or more counts. This chain uses TRBV6-5 with TRBJ1-1; D is perhaps TRBD1 (6 bases). Trimming removed 0 bases from V and 1 base from J, with 6 bases in between. CDR3 length: 14 residues. CDR1 is MNHEY and CDR2 is SVGAGI in the germline V gene. For the CDR3, the DNA is TGTGCCAGCAGTTACTCCAGGGGGAACACTGAAGCTTTCTTT. Translated, it gives CASSYSRGNTEAFF.

This clonotype showed up just a few times. This rearrangement joins TRBV6-5 to TRBJ2-1; D might be TRBD1 or TRBD2, each matching 6 bases. Trimming removed 0 bases from V and 6 bases from J, with 12 bases in between. The germline gives CDR1 MNHEY, CDR2 SVGAGI. The CDR3 runs 15 residues. CDR3 loop: CASSYSGGSGNEQFF. CDR3 coding DNA: TGTGCCAGCAGTTACTCAGGGGGGTCGGGCAATGAGCAGTTCTTC.

The chain employs TRBV24-1 and TRBJ2-1; no definite D call. Trimming shortened V by 3 bases and J by 10 bases, and 9 bases separated the two germline ends. CDR3 size: 12 residues. Germline V gene data show CDR1 as KGHDR and CDR2 as SFDVKD. The CDR3 DNA reads as TGTGCCACCAGTGATGTGGACGGGGAGCAGTTCTTC. Protein sequence: CATSDVDGEQFF.